This TCR beta chain was observed in a study of blood T cell repertoires in COVID-19. Assay used: immunoSEQ multiplex PCR; TCRdb lists only in-frame clones, some missing. Found here are about 180,000 clones, roughly 83% of them singletons; the top ten hold about 1.6%. The sequence came from a human donor in a cohort sampled during active COVID-19. The sequenced sample consisted of peripheral blood.

The CDR3 is CASSLGAGDLSGNTIYF. Here the CDR3 DNA reads TGTGCCAGCAGCTTAGGTGCAGGGGACCTCTCTGGAAACACCATATATTTT. V is TRBV7-9 and J is TRBJ1-3; maybe TRBD1 (6 bases). V was clipped by 1 base and J by 0 bases, with 13 bases between them. The CDR3 length is 17 residues. Per the germline V gene, CDR1 is SEHNR and CDR2 is FQNEAQ (reference sequence).